The T cell receptor (beta chain) under discussion was sequenced for a study of shared clonotypes between healthy human individuals. The CDR3 consists of 12 residues. Germline CDR1 SQVTM, CDR2 ANQGSEA. V was pared by 4 bases and J by 6 bases, with 5 bases of the junction left unmatched. TCRdb's copy holds only in-frame clones and misses some; the assay was immunoSEQ multiplex PCR. Among roughly 1,500,000 clones listed, just under 99% were seen once. The chain combines TRBV29-1 with TRBJ1-2, with 7 bases matching TRBD1. The source of this sequence is a man aged 25 to 45 in good health. Sequences were obtained from naive CD4+ T cells sorted from blood. The subset is: CD45RA+ positively selected. CDR3 sequence (DNA): TGCAGCGTTGCCCGACAGGGTGATGGCTACACCTTC. The encoded protein is CSVARQGDGYTF. Drawing the rest from reference TRBV29-1 and TRBJ1-2, the complete variable domain is SAVISQKPSRDICQRGTSLTIQCQVDSQVTMMFWYRQQPGQSLTLIATANQGSEATYESGFVIDKFPISRPNLTFSTLTVSNMSPEDSSIYLCSVARQGDGYTFGSGTRLTVV.